This TCR beta chain was obtained from a study of shared clonotypes between healthy human individuals. Overall study: Contributing individuals were a couple of females and three males aged 18 to 49. General observations from the study: Some naive CD4 clonotypes, 4% to 6%, turned up in common across a handful of donors. Tissues were not sampled, only blood, and their repertoires likely differ.

A remark on this clone: The antigen is undetermined.

Only in-frame clones appear in the TCRdb table, and some are missing; sequencing was by immunoSEQ multiplex PCR. The table includes over 1.5 million clones, nearly 99% detected once. Germline CDR1 and CDR2: SNHLY and FYNNEI. J gave up 2 bases and V 6 bases, and 9 bases lay outside the gene matches. This CDR3 region has 15 residues. What was sequenced was naive CD4+ T cells sorted from blood. Subset specified: CD45RA+ positively selected. The TCR was taken from a man in his thirties or forties in good health. The chain employs TRBV2 and TRBJ2-7; 8 bases map to TRBD2. CDR3 protein: CASREPSAGAYEQYF. CDR3 coding DNA: TGTGCCAGCAGAGAGCCCTCAGCGGGAGCCTACGAGCAGTACTTC.